These 25 T cell receptor beta chains share one sample of origin, sequenced in a study of vaccination and CD4 T cells after COVID-19 (dated by TCRdb to 2021 to 2024). The antigens for these receptors are not known. The sample's treatment or condition label is to be understood as: approximately 9-day PBMC culture with coronavirus spike peptide pools or control peptides (ViraFEST assay). CD4+ T cells from unexposed donors were collected before the COVID-19 pandemic (2011-2018). The library was prepared using PCR. Sequencer: Illumina iSeq 100. At the Johns Hopkins FTIC core, DNA from the cultured CD4+ T cells underwent TCR sequencing with the Oncomine TCR Beta short-read assay. TCRdb ran its own pipeline on the public reads, namely fastp trimming at Q25 and MiXCR clone calling, and kept in-frame beta chains. Each entry merges the rows of one CDR3 protein and shows their most common DNA and genes. The sample has approximately 7,600 distinct CDR3 sequences on record, roughly 50% of them singletons. Jointly, the top ten make up approximately 25% of the sample.

Sequencing was done on a sample of CD4+ T cells from blood, cultured in vitro. All receptors come from a human donor in good health.

This clonotype was observed once. The chain employs TRBV6-5 and TRBJ2-7; D is ambiguous. Trimming left V 0 bases short and J 2 bases short, with 8 bases between. This CDR3 is built from 14 residues. Germline V lookup: CDR1 MNHEY, CDR2 SVGAGI. The DNA for the CDR3 is TGTGCCAGCAGTTACTCGGCGGCTACCTACGAGCAGTACTTC. Its translation: CASSYSAATYEQYF.

The chain recombines TRBV7-2 with TRBJ2-1; TRBD2 agrees at 9 bases. J gave up 14 bases and V 0 bases, and 8 bases lay outside the gene matches. Germline V gives CDR1 SGHTA, CDR2 FQGNSA. CDR3 length equals 14 residues. CDR3 nucleotide sequence: TGTGCCAGCAGCTTAGCTAGCGGGGGTCGTGGGGAGTTCTTC. Translation gives CASSLASGGRGEFF.

The rearrangement joins TRBV2 to TRBJ2-3; TRBD2 aligns across 11 bases. The CDR3 runs to 15 residues. Trimming removed 4 bases from V and 4 bases from J; junction bases left unmatched: 4. Germline-derived CDR1 and CDR2 are SNHLY and FYNNEI. CDR3 protein: CASSVSGRAPDTQYF. The DNA of the CDR3 is TGTGCCAGCAGTGTTAGCGGGAGGGCTCCAGATACGCAGTATTTT.

A word on this clonotype: A much larger clone is a single base away; this may be a read error. The CDR3 bases are TGTGCCAGCAGTTTAAGGGCAAATAATCCACCCCTCCACTTT. Translating it yields CASSLRANNPPLHF. The V gene is TRBV28, the J gene TRBJ1-6; D is undetermined. Germline lookup yields CDR1 MDHEN and CDR2 SYDVKM. The CDR3 spans 14 residues.

The rearrangement joins TRBV28 to TRBJ1-2; D not certain. This CDR3 contains 14 residues. Trimming stripped 6 bases from V and 4 bases from J, with 15 bases between. Germline V CDR1 and CDR2: MDHEN, SYDVKM. For the CDR3, the DNA is TGTGCCAGCAGCCCTTTAGGTGTCCTCTATGGCTACACCTTC. It yields the protein CASSPLGVLYGYTF.

This clonotype occurred a few times. The chain employs TRBV6-1 and TRBJ2-5; D is possibly TRBD1 or TRBD2 (6 bases each). Germline V gene sequence: CDR1 MNHNS, CDR2 SASEGT. V was shortened by 8 bases and J by 2 bases, with 15 bases between the two germline ends. The CDR3 consists of 14 residues. DNA for the CDR3: TGTGCCAGCCTACGGGGGACAATGCAAGAGACCCAGTACTTC. Protein product: CASLRGTMQETQYF.

Remarks on this clonotype: This may stem from a read error, because a much larger clone lies one nucleotide away. This chain uses TRBV30 with TRBJ1-6; 7 nucleotides line up with TRBD1. The CDR3 extends over 12 amino acids. Germline CDR1 reads GTSNPN; CDR2 reads SVGIG (reference sequence). Here the CDR3 reads CAWRVRGSLLHF. CDR3 nucleotides: TGTGCCTGGAGAGTCAGGGGGTCACTCCTCCACTTT.

This chain connects TRBV9 to TRBJ2-3; 8 bases agree with TRBD1. This CDR3 spans 15 amino acids. J was trimmed by 2 bases and V by 3 bases; bases with no gene match: 5. Germline V lookup: CDR1 SGDLS, CDR2 YYNGEE. CDR3 in DNA: TGTGCCAGCAGCGCCCGGGACAGGTACACAGATACGCAGTATTTT. This translates into CASSARDRYTDTQYF. Looking up the rest from reference TRBV9 and TRBJ2-3 gives the full variable domain: DSGVTQTPKHLITATGQRVTLRCSPRSGDLSVYWYQQSLDQGLQFLIQYYNGEERAKGNILERFSAQQFPDLHSELNLSSLELGDSALYFCASSARDRYTDTQYFGPGTRLTVL.

This clonotype has only a few counts. This rearrangement joins TRBV2 to TRBJ1-2, with 8 bases lining up with TRBD1. CDR1 SNHLY and CDR2 FYNNEI come from the germline V gene. CDR3 length equals 14 residues. Unmatched junction bases numbered 5, after V lost 4 bases and J lost 4 bases. In nucleotides, the CDR3 is TGTGCCAGCAGTGCCAGGGGGCTTGGCTATGGCTACACCTTC. It translates to CASSARGLGYGYTF.

The V gene is TRBV30, the J gene TRBJ1-3; no definite D call. CDR3 length: 12 residues. Deletions cut 2 bases from V and 3 bases from J, with 5 bases between. Per germline, CDR1 GTSNPN and CDR2 SVGIG (reference sequence). This CDR3 is CAWSYYGNTIYF. CDR3 nucleotide sequence: TGTGCCTGGAGTTATTATGGAAACACCATATATTTT. The full variable domain, rest sourced from reference TRBV30 and TRBJ1-3, is SQTIHQWPATLVQPVGSPLSLECTVEGTSNPNLYWYRQAAGRGLQLLFYSVGIGQISSEVPQNLSASRPQDRQFILSSKKLLLSDSGFYLCAWSYYGNTIYFGEGSWLTVV.

The rearrangement links TRBV21-1 to TRBJ1-2; the table's D call, TRBD1, was not checked against the DNA. TRBV21-1 is a recognized pseudogene. The CDR3 consists of 14 residues. This chain's CDR3 is CASSNRQGNYGYTF. CDR3 nucleotide sequence: TGTGCCAGCAGCAACAGACAGGGTAACTATGGCTACACCTTC.

This clonotype was seen only a few times. The V call is TRBV15, the J call TRBJ2-5; 7 bases map to TRBD1. The germline V gene encodes CDR1 LNHNV and CDR2 YYDKDF (reference sequence). The CDR3 extends over 15 amino acids. With 0 bases clipped from V and 5 bases from J, the junction kept 6 bases outside the gene matches. The CDR3 coding sequence is TGTGCCACCAGCAGAGAACACAGGGGCAGGGAGACCCAGTACTTC. Encoded protein: CATSREHRGRETQYF.

J is TRBJ2-7 and V is TRBV7-9; no clear D. CDR3 size: 14 residues. Trimming removed 0 bases from V and 1 base from J, with 7 bases in between. The germline V gene encodes CDR1 SEHNR and CDR2 FQNEAQ (reference sequence). CDR3: CASSLAGISYEQYF. The CDR3 DNA sequence: TGTGCCAGCAGCTTAGCGGGGATTTCCTACGAGCAGTACTTC. Full variable domain (missing parts from reference TRBV7-9 and TRBJ2-7): DTGVSQNPRHKITKRGQNVTFRCDPISEHNRLYWYRQTLGQGPEFLTYFQNEAQLEKSRLLSDRFSAERPKGSFSTLEIQRTEQGDSAMYLCASSLAGISYEQYFGPGTRLTVT.

The genes are TRBV7-8 and TRBJ2-7; 7 positions match TRBD1. The CDR3 has 14 amino acids. V dropped 3 bases and J dropped 3; count of bases not matched to a gene: 5. Germline V gives CDR1 SGHVS, CDR2 FQNEAQ. CDR3: CASSLRDRSYEQYF. The CDR3 DNA reads TGTGCCAGCAGCTTGAGGGACAGAAGCTACGAGCAGTACTTC. Filled out from reference TRBV7-8 and TRBJ2-7, the complete variable domain reads GAGVSQSPRYKVAKRGQDVALRCDPISGHVSLFWYQQALGQGPEFLTYFQNEAQLDKSGLPSDRFFAERPEGSVSTLKIQRTQQEDSAVYLCASSLRDRSYEQYFGPGTRLTVT.

The chain couples TRBV7-7 to TRBJ2-2; D gene ambiguous. The length of the CDR3 is 13 residues. V was trimmed by 2 bases and J by 3 bases, leaving 4 bases between them. Germline V gene sequence: CDR1 SSHAT, CDR2 FNYEAQ (reference sequence). In nucleotides, the CDR3 is TGTGCCAGCAGCTTACAAGACACCGGGGAGCTGTTTTTT. Its translation: CASSLQDTGELFF.

The chain carries TRBV6-1 and TRBJ2-1; 12 nucleotides agree with TRBD2. Germline CDR1 is MNHNS and CDR2 is SASEGT. With 8 bases clipped from V and 3 bases from J, the junction kept 5 bases outside the gene matches. The CDR3 is 15 residues long. For the CDR3, the DNA is TGTGCCAGCGCCACACTAGCGGGAGGCTACAATGAGCAGTTCTTC. It translates to CASATLAGGYNEQFF.

The chain joins TRBV7-9 to TRBJ1-4; 10 bases are a match to TRBD1. The V segment lost 5 bases and the J segment 2 bases; nucleotides outside the gene matches: 2. The CDR3 has 15 amino acids. Looked up from germline, CDR1 is SEHNR and CDR2 is FQNEAQ (reference sequence). The CDR3 sequence is CASSGGQGTNEKLFF. CDR3 coding DNA: TGTGCCAGCAGCGGGGGACAGGGGACTAATGAAAAACTGTTTTTT.

The chain carries TRBV27 and TRBJ2-5; tentatively, D is TRBD1 or TRBD2 (7 bases each). CDR1 is MNHEY and CDR2 is SMNVEV in the germline V gene (reference sequence). This CDR3 is 14 amino acids long. Trimming took 9 bases from V and 7 from J, leaving 21 bases between them. In nucleotides, the CDR3 is TGTGCCAGGGGCCACGGGACTAACAGGGGGACCCAGTACTTC. Amino acid sequence: CARGHGTNRGTQYF.

V is TRBV7-2 and J is TRBJ1-6; 9 positions agree with TRBD1. The CDR3 length is 15 residues. Germline CDR1 is SGHTA and CDR2 is FQGNSA. The V segment lost 1 base and the J segment 9 bases; nucleotides outside the gene matches: 4. The CDR3 reads CASSLGTGVGSPLHF. In DNA form, the CDR3 reads TGTGCCAGCAGCTTAGGGACAGGGGTCGGTTCACCCCTCCACTTT.

This chain connects TRBV18 to TRBJ1-2, with D possibly TRBD1 on 5 matching bases. Trimming shortened V by 3 bases and J by 6 bases, and 8 bases separated the two germline ends. Germline V gene sequence: CDR1 KGHSH, CDR2 LQKENI. The CDR3 runs to 12 residues. The CDR3 spells CASSPQGNGYTF. CDR3 sequence (DNA): TGTGCCAGCTCACCGCAGGGTAATGGCTACACCTTC.

The chain joins TRBV7-2 to TRBJ1-6, with 7 bases aligning to TRBD1. The CDR3 is 14 residues long. Germline assignment: CDR1 SGHTA and CDR2 FQGNSA. V lost 1 base, J lost 6 bases, and 0 bases stayed unmatched. CDR3 residues: CASSLGDSNSPLHF. CDR3 coding DNA: TGTGCCAGCAGCTTAGGGGACAGTAATTCACCCCTCCACTTT.

In DNA form, the CDR3 reads TGCAGTGCTAGGGTCAATCCGAACACTGAAGCTTTCTTT. It yields the protein CSARVNPNTEAFF. This chain connects TRBV20-1 to TRBJ1-1, with D unresolved. V gave up 3 bases and J gave up 1 base, with 9 bases separating them. The CDR3 consists of 13 residues. Germline assignment: CDR1 DFQATT and CDR2 SNEGSKA (reference sequence).

This clonotype was counted only a few times. V is TRBV20-1 and J is TRBJ2-7; 7 nucleotides align to TRBD2. V was clipped by 3 bases and J by 2 bases; unmatched bases: 13. The CDR3 contains 16 residues. Germline V gives CDR1 DFQATT, CDR2 SNEGSKA (reference sequence). CDR3 coding DNA: TGCAGTGCTAGTTTCCCTGGCGGGAGTGAAACCTACGAGCAGTACTTC. This sequence encodes CSASFPGGSETYEQYF.

The rearrangement uses TRBV6-1 and TRBJ2-1; 11 nucleotides line up with TRBD2. Germline V lookup: CDR1 MNHNS, CDR2 SASEGT. This CDR3 comprises 15 residues. V shed 8 bases, J shed 9 bases, and the junction held 12 bases outside the gene matches. The CDR3 loop is CASGVLAGDKGEQFF. In nucleotides, the CDR3 is TGTGCCAGCGGGGTACTAGCGGGAGACAAAGGTGAGCAGTTCTTC.

The chain has TRBV19 and TRBJ1-1; perhaps TRBD1 as D (5 bases). The CDR3 runs 14 residues. Deletions cut 6 bases from V and 6 bases from J, with 17 bases between. Germline assignment: CDR1 LNHDA and CDR2 SQIVND (reference sequence). The CDR3 region has the DNA TGTGCCAGTAGCTGGGACGCCACGGGGTCTGAAGCTTTCTTT. This encodes CASSWDATGSEAFF.